This T cell receptor (beta chain) was retrieved from a study of blood T cell repertoires in COVID-19. At the level of the study: Nucleic acid was either cDNA or gDNA, and it came from T cells, B-cell-depleted T cells, or PBMCs.

This clone appeared a few times. The germline gives CDR1 SGHTS, CDR2 YDEGEE. Trimming cost V 0 bases and J 0 bases, with 7 bases left between them. This CDR3 is 15 amino acids long. Method: immunoSEQ multiplex PCR; TCRdb's copy keeps in-frame clones and lacks some. The sample includes more than 300,000 clones, 85% to 90% of them seen just once. The chain uses TRBV5-8 and TRBJ1-3; unclear D gene. The material sequenced was peripheral blood. The sequence came from a woman in her 70s with COVID-19, enrolled during active disease. CDR3 region: CASSLGGFSGNTIYF. The CDR3 DNA follows: TGTGCCAGCAGCTTGGGCGGGTTCTCTGGAAACACCATATATTTT. Combining the CDR3 with reference TRBV5-8 and TRBJ1-3 gives the whole variable domain EAGVTQSPTHLIKTRGQQATLRCSPISGHTSVYWYQQALGLGLQFLLWYDEGEERNRGNFPPRFSGRQFPNYSSELNVNALELEDSALYLCASSLGGFSGNTIYFGEGSWLTVV.